Given below is one T cell receptor beta chain in context. These data come from a study of OX40 agonist ivuxolimab in advanced cancers. The overall study: Dose-escalation patients were diagnosed with hepatocellular carcinoma, melanoma, renal cell cancer or head and neck cancer. The mean age was approximately 60 years, ranging from 23 to 79, with 82.7% of participants male.

The germline V gene encodes CDR1 SEHNR and CDR2 FQNEAQ (reference sequence). V shed 5 bases and J shed 5 bases, with 12 bases lying between them. This CDR3 contains 13 residues. Patients had blood sampled at baseline and again on cycle 4 day 1 and cycle 7 day 1. The repertoire was sequenced with immunoSEQ multiplex PCR; TCRdb's copy has only in-frame clones and lacks some. The table shows more than 55,000 clones, with roughly 90% occurring only once. The rearrangement links TRBV7-9 to TRBJ1-1; a weak D match, TRBD1 (5 bases). The sequence was obtained from an adult with an advanced solid tumor such as melanoma, head and neck, liver or kidney cancer. Sample: CD4+ or CD8+ T cells sorted from blood, taken in a trial of the OX40 agonist ivuxolimab. CDR3 sequence reads: CASSRQSGTEAFF. DNA of the CDR3: TGTGCCAGCAGCCGACAATCAGGGACTGAAGCTTTCTTT.